A single sample gave rise to the 31 T cell receptor beta chains below, sequenced in a study of tumor and adjacent non-tumor tissue in lung cancer. This sample's RNA came from whole unsorted tissue. Distant lung tissue was collected more than 3 cm away from the tumor edge. Three rounds of nested PCR, following a modified ARM-PCR protocol, produced the TCRbeta library. MiXCR, applied by TCRdb to the multiplex PCR reads, yields one record per CDR3 protein. The table has 75,000 to 80,000 distinct CDR3 sequences, around 76% seen once. Sequenced: distant non-tumor lung tissue. These receptors were collected from a man between 70 and 80 years old with non-small cell lung cancer.

V gene TRBV6-2 or TRBV6-3 combines with J gene TRBJ2-5, with 9 bases lining up with TRBD1. This CDR3 comprises 16 residues. CDR1 and CDR2 from the germline V gene are MNHEY and SVGEGT. The V and J ends lost 9 bases and 5 bases, in that order; junction bases with no gene match: 16. CDR3 amino acids: CASNPRGQGIRETQYF. CDR3 nucleotides: TGTGCCAGTAACCCTCGTGGACAGGGGATTCGGGAGACCCAGTACTTC.

On this clonotype: A read error is possible here, since a much larger clone lies one base away. This chain joins TRBV12-3 or TRBV12-4 and TRBJ1-6; 8 positions agree with TRBD1. CDR3 length: 16 residues. CDR3 nucleotides: TGTGTCAGCAGTCCCGGGACAGGTAGTAACCCTTCACCCCTCCACTTT. Protein: CVSSPGTGSNPSPLHF.

This clonotype was seen a handful of times. Germline is not matched at one junction end, which may reflect a read error. This chain connects TRBV5-4 to TRBJ2-5, with TRBD1 identical over 8 bases. The CDR3 runs to 16 residues. The V gene's germline CDR1 is SGHNT and CDR2 YYREEE (reference sequence). CDR3 sequence (DNA): TGTACCAGCAGCTTAGCCAGGGGGCGCGAATTGGAGACCCAGTACTTC. Translation gives CTSSLARGRELETQYF.

This clonotype appeared many times. The chain recombines TRBV20-1 with TRBJ1-5, with 7 positions matching TRBD1. CDR1 is DFQATT and CDR2 is SNEGSKA in the germline V gene (reference sequence). The CDR3 is 16 residues long. Trimming at V came to 6 bases and at J to 4 bases, leaving 15 bases not matched to a gene. The CDR3 bases are TGCAGTGCCCCTGGGGAGATTGACAGGGTGAATCAGCCCCAGCATTTT. Translated, it gives CSAPGEIDRVNQPQHF.

The V and J genes are TRBV29-1 and TRBJ2-3, with D possibly being TRBD1 (6 bases). This CDR3 comprises 13 residues. Trimming removed 8 bases at V and 6 bases at J, with 18 bases between. The germline V gene has CDR1 SQVTM and CDR2 ANQGSEA. The chain's CDR3 is CSTGTTGLDTQYF. The CDR3 bases are TGCAGCACCGGGACCACAGGGCTGGATACGCAGTATTTT.

Note on this clonotype: The junction does not match germline at one end; this may be a read error. This sequence joins TRBV4-1 and TRBJ2-3; D unclear. Germline assignment: CDR1 MGHRA and CDR2 YSYEKL. This CDR3 has 14 residues. The CDR3 loop is CASNQEFSTDTQYF. The CDR3 DNA is TGCGCCAGCAACCAAGAATTTAGTACAGATACGCAGTATTTT.

To note about this clonotype: An end of the junction differs from the germline gene, which may be a read error. The rearrangement joins TRBV29-1 to TRBJ2-2; tentative D call: TRBD2 (5 bases). Per the germline V gene, CDR1 is SQVTM and CDR2 is ANQGSEA. The CDR3 runs to 13 residues. CDR3 bases: TGCAGCGTTGTCGACGGGAACACCGGGGAGCCGTTTTTT. Encoded protein: CSVVDGNTGEPFF.

For this clonotype: A much more abundant neighbour one base away suggests this may be a read error. The rearrangement links TRBV12-3 or TRBV12-4 to TRBJ2-3; D may match TRBD1 or TRBD2 (6 bases each). There are 15 residues in the CDR3. V lost 4 bases and J 2 bases, leaving 13 bases between the germline ends. CDR3 protein: CASSSGAGSTDTQYF. CDR3 coding DNA: TGTGCCAGCAGTTCGGGGGCAGGATCCACAGATACGCAGTATTTT.

This clonotype was detected only once. Compared with germline, one end of the junction differs, possibly owing to a read error. This chain joins TRBV6-1 and TRBJ2-4; D is possibly TRBD1 or TRBD2 (5 bases each). The germline gives CDR1 MNHNS, CDR2 SASEGT. CDR3 length: 12 amino acids. CDR3 coding DNA: TGTGCCAGCAGGGGGGTCAAAAACATTCAGGATTTC. Translated, it gives CASRGVKNIQDF.

As to this clonotype: The missing conserved phenylalanine or tryptophan at the end of this CDR3 makes a read error likely. V usage is TRBV10-1 and J usage is TRBJ2-2, with a possible D match to TRBD2 (6 bases). The CDR3 totals 15 residues. CDR1 is WNHNN, CDR2 SYGVQD, per germline (reference sequence). Here the CDR3 DNA reads TGCGCGAGCAGTGTAGGGAGGTCGAACACCGGGGAGCTGTTTCTT. Translated: CASSVGRSNTGELFL.

In the case of this clonotype: One end of the junction does not line up with germline, which may come from a read error. J is TRBJ2-5 and V is TRBV29-1; TRBD1 matches at 7 bases. The CDR3 contains 16 residues. Germline CDR1 and CDR2: SQVTM and ANQGSEA. CDR3: CSAKPYLRTGQETQYF. The CDR3 DNA sequence: TGTAGCGCCAAGCCCTACCTCCGGACAGGTCAGGAGACCCAGTACTTC. Filled out from reference TRBV29-1 and TRBJ2-5, the complete variable domain reads SAVISQKPSRDICQRGTSLTIQCQVDSQVTMMFWYRQQPGQSLTLIATANQGSEATYESGFVIDKFPISRPNLTFSTLTVSNMSPEDSSIYLCSAKPYLRTGQETQYFGPGTRLLVL.

This chain links TRBV12-3 or TRBV12-4 with TRBJ2-3, with TRBD1 matching 7 bases. This CDR3 has 15 residues. Losses at the gene ends were 7 bases for V and 2 bases for J; bases not matched to a gene: 9. CDR3 protein: CASNPTGLYTDTQYF. Here the CDR3 DNA reads TGTGCCAGCAACCCGACAGGGTTATACACAGATACGCAGTATTTT.

Concerning this clonotype itself: Possible read error: a much larger clone is one base away. The chain couples TRBV7-8 to TRBJ1-1; D is unresolved. Trimming removed 1 base at V and 7 bases at J, with 13 bases between. This CDR3 contains 14 residues. CDR1 is SGHVS, CDR2 FQNEAQ, per germline. CDR3 residues: CASSLVWGDNEAFF. The CDR3 coding sequence is TGTGCCAGCAGCTTAGTATGGGGTGACAATGAAGCTTTCTTT.

A note on this clonotype: Mismatch with germline at one junction end may stem from a read error. The chain recombines TRBV7-8 with TRBJ2-3; D gene unclear. Germline CDR1 is SGHVS and CDR2 is FQNEAQ. The CDR3 covers 16 residues. In DNA form, the CDR3 reads TGTGCCAGCAGCTTCTTATTATGGGGAAACGCAGATACGCTGTATTTT. It encodes CASSFLLWGNADTLYF.

This clonotype is medium-sized within its sample. The chain links TRBV12-3 or TRBV12-4 to TRBJ2-3; D unresolved. Trimming took off 5 bases at V and 0 bases at J, with 9 bases between the two ends. The CDR3 extends over 14 amino acids. In DNA form, the CDR3 reads TGTGCCAGCAGTCCTAGGGCTAGCACAGATACGCAGTATTTT. This encodes CASSPRASTDTQYF.

Many counts were recorded for this clonotype. V usage is TRBV6-1 and J usage is TRBJ1-3, with TRBD1 matching 7 bases. Germline CDR1 MNHNS, CDR2 SASEGT. The CDR3 length is 15 residues. J lost 2 bases, V lost 4 bases, and 5 bases had no gene match. This chain's CDR3 is CASSAAGGPGNTIYF. The DNA for the CDR3 is TGTGCCAGCAGTGCGGCAGGGGGGCCTGGAAACACCATATATTTT.

Note on this clonotype: At one boundary the junction diverges from the germline segment, which might be a read error. J is TRBJ1-4 and V is TRBV12-3 or TRBV12-4; possibly TRBD1 for D (5 bases). This CDR3 is built from 15 residues. The CDR3 nucleotides are TGTGTCAGCAGCGTACAGGCAGGGAATAATGAAAGACTGTTTTTT. The encoded protein is CVSSVQAGNNERLFF.

Worth noting for this clonotype: Likely a read error: the CDR3 ends without its conserved phenylalanine or tryptophan. This chain links TRBV11-2 with TRBJ2-7; D gene unclear. The CDR3 is 12 residues long. Per germline, CDR1 SGHAT and CDR2 FQNNGV. Trimming cost V 2 bases and J 7 bases, with 9 bases left between them. The CDR3 DNA reads as TGTGCCAGCAGCTTATATGGGCCGGAGCAGTACTCT. Translating it yields CASSLYGPEQYS.

By sample fraction, this clonotype is medium-sized. The J gene is TRBJ1-6, the V gene TRBV6-5; TRBD1 is a possible D gene (6 bases). The V gene lost 6 bases and the J gene lost 7 bases, with 16 bases spanning the gap. This CDR3 is built from 15 residues. Looked up from germline, CDR1 is MNHEY and CDR2 is SVGAGI. The chain's CDR3 is CASRTHRDKNSPLHF. CDR3 DNA: TGTGCCAGCAGAACCCACCGGGACAAAAATTCACCCCTCCACTTT.

A word on this clonotype: A junction end diverges from the germline sequence, so it may reflect a read error. This chain's CDR3 is CVSSYMGRGPGNTIHF. CDR3 DNA: TGTGTCAGCAGTTACATGGGAAGGGGGCCGGGAAACACCATACATTTT. The chain joins TRBV6-6 to TRBJ1-3; 7 positions agree with TRBD1. Per germline, CDR1 MNHNY and CDR2 SVGAGI (reference sequence). The CDR3 length is 16 residues.

This clonotype showed up just a few times. This may stem from a read error, because a much larger clone lies one nucleotide away. The chain employs TRBV6-6 and TRBJ2-7, with a weak D call TRBD1 (5 bases). The length of the CDR3 is 15 residues. The germline V gene encodes CDR1 MNHNY and CDR2 SVGAGI (reference sequence). CDR3 bases: TGTGCCAGCATTTACAGGCAGGGTGGGTCCTACGAGCAGTACTTC. This translates into CASIYRQGGSYEQYF.

The chain uses TRBV11-3 and TRBJ2-7, with D tentatively TRBD1 (6 bases). V dropped 4 bases and J dropped 6 bases, with 16 bases sitting between them. Germline V gene sequence: CDR1 SGHNT, CDR2 YENEEA. CDR3 length equals 14 residues. The CDR3 nucleotides read TGTGCCAGCAGCTCCTCCGGAACAGGGATCGAGCAGTACTTC. Protein product: CASSSSGTGIEQYF.

Remarks on this clonotype: An end of the junction does not agree with germline; a read error may underlie this. The chain employs TRBV11-1 and TRBJ2-1, with 9 positions matching TRBD2. Germline V gene data show CDR1 as SGHAT and CDR2 as FQDESV (reference sequence). The CDR3 has 14 residues. As DNA, the CDR3 is TGTGCCATCAGCTTAGCGGGGGCCTATAATGAGCAGTTCTTC. Translation gives CAISLAGAYNEQFF.

About this clonotype: The CDR3 carries no conserved terminal phenylalanine or tryptophan, so it likely arises from a read error. Because the CDR3's place on the DNA is in doubt, the DNA is left out and the CDR3 is given as listed by TCRdb. V is TRBV6-2 or TRBV6-3 and J is TRBJ2-1; the table's D call of TRBD2 was not tested on the DNA. The CDR3 extends over 13 residues, inclusive of both ends. CDR1 is MNHEY, CDR2 SVGEGT, per germline. CDR3 residues: CVSKGSGRDEQFL.

In the case of this clonotype: A much larger clone differs by one base, so this may be a read error. The V call is TRBV12-3 or TRBV12-4, the J call TRBJ1-1, with D hard to call. Trimming took off 2 bases at V and 7 bases at J, with 11 bases between the two ends. The CDR3 runs 13 residues. CDR3 sequence: CASSLTGKIEAFF. Here the CDR3 DNA reads TGTGCCAGCAGTTTAACGGGGAAGATTGAAGCTTTCTTT.

The chain employs TRBV6-6 and TRBJ2-5; D is uncertain. The CDR3 is made up of 13 amino acids. V was cut by 9 bases and J by 5 bases, with 16 bases left in between. CDR1 and CDR2 from the germline V gene are MNHNY and SVGAGI (reference sequence). CDR3 nucleotides: TGTGCCAGAAGTCTCGTGAGTGGTGAGACCCAGTACTTC. Translating gives CARSLVSGETQYF.

For this clonotype: At one end, the junction sequence differs from germline, possibly due to a read error. The V call is TRBV20-1, the J call TRBJ1-3; a possible D gene is TRBD1 (6 bases). The CDR3 is made up of 14 amino acids. The germline V gene has CDR1 DFQATT and CDR2 SNEGSKA (reference sequence). The chain's CDR3 is CNARQVNSGNTIYF. The CDR3 DNA is TGCAATGCTAGACAGGTGAATTCAGGAAACACCATATATTTT.

Details on this clonotype: Its ends do not fully match the called genes, so a read error is possible. The chain carries TRBV6-5 and TRBJ1-1; 7 bases are a match to TRBD1. The germline V gene has CDR1 MNHEY and CDR2 SVGAGI. This CDR3 region has 17 residues. The CDR3 DNA sequence: TGTGCCAGCAGGCAAACCCAGTACAGGGGATGGGGCACTGAAGCTTCCTTT. Its protein is CASRQTQYRGWGTEASF.

Note on this clonotype: The junction does not match germline at one end; this may be a read error. The V gene is TRBV10-2, the J gene TRBJ2-1; D gene uncertain. Germline V gives CDR1 WSHSY, CDR2 SAAADI. The CDR3 loop spans 11 amino acids. Written as DNA, the CDR3 is TGCGCCAGCAGTGGCCATGATATTCAGTTGTTC. It yields the protein CASSGHDIQLF.

On this clonotype: A junction boundary mismatches the germline segment, possibly from a read error. J is TRBJ2-1 and V is TRBV7-9; a possible D gene is TRBD1 (6 bases). CDR3 length: 15 residues. Germline-derived CDR1 and CDR2 are SEHNR and FQNEAQ (reference sequence). The CDR3 DNA follows: TGTGCCAGCAGCCCCTCAGGGGACGGAAACAATGGGCAGTTCTTC. Translated: CASSPSGDGNNGQFF. The complete variable domain, with remaining parts taken from reference TRBV7-9 and TRBJ2-1, reads DTGVSQNPRHKITKRGQNVTFRCDPISEHNRLYWYRQTLGQGPEFLTYFQNEAQLEKSRLLSDRFSAERPKGSFSTLEIQRTEQGDSAMYLCASSPSGDGNNGQFFGPGTRLTVL.

A note on this clonotype: Relative to the germline gene, one junction end is altered; a read error may explain this. The chain uses TRBV6-5 and TRBJ1-4; D possibly corresponds to TRBD1 (5 bases). The CDR3 spans 17 residues. Germline V gene lookup returns CDR1 MNHEY and CDR2 SVGAGI. CDR3 protein: CVSSLLGRGRLNEKMFF. In DNA, the CDR3 is TGTGTCAGCAGCCTACTCGGGAGGGGACGGCTTAATGAAAAAATGTTTTTT.